This T cell receptor beta chain comes out of a study of blood T cell repertoires in COVID-19. Whole-study context: Acute and convalescent COVID-19 samples came from the United States, Italy and Spain. In each case, the material was cDNA or gDNA derived from T cells, B-cell-depleted T cells, or PBMCs.

Only in-frame clones appear in the TCRdb table, and some are missing; sequencing was by immunoSEQ multiplex PCR. This table has some 530,000 clones, over 75% appearing once. Sequenced sample: peripheral blood. The sequence was collected from a human donor in a cohort sampled during active COVID-19.

The CDR3 DNA reads as TGTGCCAGCAGCTTGGGCAGGGCAGACGACACTGAAGCTTTCTTT. This translates into CASSLGRADDTEAFF. The chain carries TRBV7-3 and TRBJ1-1, with D possibly matching TRBD1 (5 bases). The CDR3 totals 15 residues. Germline-derived CDR1 and CDR2 are SGHTA and FQGTGA. V was clipped by 3 bases and J by 3 bases, with 14 bases between them.